This T cell receptor (beta chain) was captured in a study of blood T cell repertoires in COVID-19. This clone was picked up a small number of times. Sequenced by immunoSEQ multiplex PCR; TCRdb stores in-frame clones only, minus some. Of about 45,000 clones in the sample, over 60% were seen once. Germline loops: CDR1 SGHRS, CDR2 YFSETQ. The CDR3 has 14 amino acids. V lost 1 base, J lost 8 bases, and 12 bases lay in between. Material for sequencing was peripheral blood. The TCR originated in a woman in her 70s with acute or convalescent COVID-19. V and J are TRBV5-1 and TRBJ2-2, with D perhaps TRBD2 (6 bases). CDR3 nucleotides: TGCGCCAGCAGCTTGCCGGGGACTCATGGGGAGCTGTTTTTT. It translates to CASSLPGTHGELFF.